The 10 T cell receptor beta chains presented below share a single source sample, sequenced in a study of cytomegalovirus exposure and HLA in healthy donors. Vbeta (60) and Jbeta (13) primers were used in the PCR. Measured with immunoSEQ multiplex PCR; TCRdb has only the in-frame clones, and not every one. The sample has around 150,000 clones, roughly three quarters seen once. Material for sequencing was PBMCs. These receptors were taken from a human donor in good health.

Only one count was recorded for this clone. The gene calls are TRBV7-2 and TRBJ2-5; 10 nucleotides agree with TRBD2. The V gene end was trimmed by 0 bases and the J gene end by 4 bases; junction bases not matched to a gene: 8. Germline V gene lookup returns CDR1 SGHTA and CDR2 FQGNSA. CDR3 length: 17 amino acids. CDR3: CASSLAASGSGRETQYF. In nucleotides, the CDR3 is TGTGCCAGCAGCTTAGCGGCTAGCGGGAGTGGTAGAGAGACCCAGTACTTC.

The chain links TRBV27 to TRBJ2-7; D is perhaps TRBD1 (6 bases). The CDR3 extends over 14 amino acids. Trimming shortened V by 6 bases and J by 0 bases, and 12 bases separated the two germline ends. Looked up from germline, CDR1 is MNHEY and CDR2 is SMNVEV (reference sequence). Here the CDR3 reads CASSQGMDSYEQYF. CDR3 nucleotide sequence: TGTGCCAGCAGCCAGGGGATGGACTCCTACGAGCAGTACTTC.

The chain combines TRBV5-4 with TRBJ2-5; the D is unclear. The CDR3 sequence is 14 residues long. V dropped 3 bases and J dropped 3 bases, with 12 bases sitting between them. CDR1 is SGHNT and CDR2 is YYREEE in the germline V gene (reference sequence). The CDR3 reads CASSSLEMEETQYF. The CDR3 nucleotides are TGTGCCAGCAGCTCACTCGAGATGGAAGAGACCCAGTACTTC.

The CDR3 reads CASSLGQPNTEAFF. The CDR3 DNA reads TGTGCCAGCAGCTTGGGACAACCGAACACTGAAGCTTTCTTT. The chain has TRBV5-4 and TRBJ1-1, with D unclear. Trimming pared 0 bases from V and 1 base from J, leaving 7 bases between. The CDR3 is made up of 14 amino acids. Germline V gene data show CDR1 as SGHNT and CDR2 as YYREEE (reference sequence). The full variable domain, in which reference TRBV5-4 and TRBJ1-1 provide the parts outside the CDR3, is ETGVTQSPTHLIKTRGQQVTLRCSSQSGHNTVSWYQQALGQGPQFIFQYYREEENGRGNFPPRFSGLQFPNYSSELNVNALELDDSALYLCASSLGQPNTEAFFGQGTRLTVV.

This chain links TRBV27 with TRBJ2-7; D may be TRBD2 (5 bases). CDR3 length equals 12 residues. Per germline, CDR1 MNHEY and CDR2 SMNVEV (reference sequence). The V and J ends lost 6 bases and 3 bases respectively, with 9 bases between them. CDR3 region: CASRGDLYEQYF. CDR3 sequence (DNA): TGTGCCAGCAGGGGAGATCTCTACGAGCAGTACTTC.

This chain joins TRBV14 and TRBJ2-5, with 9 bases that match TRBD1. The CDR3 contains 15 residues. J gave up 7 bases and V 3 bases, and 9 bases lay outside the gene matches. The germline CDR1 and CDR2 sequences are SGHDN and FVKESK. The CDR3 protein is CASSQGQGREVTQYF. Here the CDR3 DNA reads TGTGCCAGCAGCCAGGGACAGGGAAGGGAAGTGACCCAGTACTTC.

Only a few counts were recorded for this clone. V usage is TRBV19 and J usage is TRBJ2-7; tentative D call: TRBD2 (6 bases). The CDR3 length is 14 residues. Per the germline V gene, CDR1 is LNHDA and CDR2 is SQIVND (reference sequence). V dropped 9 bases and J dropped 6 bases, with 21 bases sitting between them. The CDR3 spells CASNPGLRSGEQYF. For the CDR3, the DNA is TGTGCCAGCAATCCGGGACTCAGGTCGGGCGAGCAGTACTTC.

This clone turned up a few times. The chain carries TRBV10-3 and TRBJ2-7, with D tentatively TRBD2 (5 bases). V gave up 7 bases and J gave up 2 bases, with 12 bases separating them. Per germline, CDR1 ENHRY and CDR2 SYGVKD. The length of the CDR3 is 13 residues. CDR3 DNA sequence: TGTGCCATCACCGACACGGAGGCCTACGAGCAGTACTTC. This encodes CAITDTEAYEQYF.

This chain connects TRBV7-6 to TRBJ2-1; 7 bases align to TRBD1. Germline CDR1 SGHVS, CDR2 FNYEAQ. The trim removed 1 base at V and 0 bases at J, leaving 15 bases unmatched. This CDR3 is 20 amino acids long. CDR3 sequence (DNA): TGTGCCAGCAGCTTAGAGGGACAGTTAGGCTACTTTAGCTCCTACAATGAGCAGTTCTTC. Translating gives CASSLEGQLGYFSSYNEQFF.

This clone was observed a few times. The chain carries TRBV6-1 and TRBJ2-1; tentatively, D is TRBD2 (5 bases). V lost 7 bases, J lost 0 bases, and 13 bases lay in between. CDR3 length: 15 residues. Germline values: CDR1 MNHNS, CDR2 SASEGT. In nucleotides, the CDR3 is TGTGCCAGCAAGAGGGATCCTAGCTCCTACAATGAGCAGTTCTTC. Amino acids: CASKRDPSSYNEQFF.